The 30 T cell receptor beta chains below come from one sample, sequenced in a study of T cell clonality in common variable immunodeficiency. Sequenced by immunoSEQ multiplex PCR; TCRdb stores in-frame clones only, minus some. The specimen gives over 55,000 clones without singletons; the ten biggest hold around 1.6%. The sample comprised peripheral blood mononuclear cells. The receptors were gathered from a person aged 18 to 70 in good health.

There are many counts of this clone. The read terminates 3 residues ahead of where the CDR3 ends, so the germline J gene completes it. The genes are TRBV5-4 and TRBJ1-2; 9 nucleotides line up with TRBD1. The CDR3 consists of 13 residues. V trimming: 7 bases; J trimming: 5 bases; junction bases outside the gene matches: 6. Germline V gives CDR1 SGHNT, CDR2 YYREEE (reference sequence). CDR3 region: CASQQGAKYGYTF. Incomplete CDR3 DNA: TGTGCCAGCCAACAGGGGGCAAAATATGGC.

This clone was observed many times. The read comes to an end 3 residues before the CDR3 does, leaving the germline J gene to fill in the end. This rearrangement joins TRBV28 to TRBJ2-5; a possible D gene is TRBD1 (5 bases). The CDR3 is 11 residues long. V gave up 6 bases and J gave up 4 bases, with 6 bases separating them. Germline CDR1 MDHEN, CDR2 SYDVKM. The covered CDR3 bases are TGTGCCAGCAGAACAGGAGAGACC. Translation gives CASRTGET. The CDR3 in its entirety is CASRTGETQYF.

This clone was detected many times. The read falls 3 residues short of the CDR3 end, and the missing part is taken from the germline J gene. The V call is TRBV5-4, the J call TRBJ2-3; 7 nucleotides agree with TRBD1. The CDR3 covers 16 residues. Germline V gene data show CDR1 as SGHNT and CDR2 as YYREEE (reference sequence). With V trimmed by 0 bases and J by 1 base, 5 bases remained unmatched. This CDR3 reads CASSLGRGGGTDTQYF. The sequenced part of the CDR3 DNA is TGTGCCAGCAGCTTGGGAAGAGGGGGCGGCACAGATACG.

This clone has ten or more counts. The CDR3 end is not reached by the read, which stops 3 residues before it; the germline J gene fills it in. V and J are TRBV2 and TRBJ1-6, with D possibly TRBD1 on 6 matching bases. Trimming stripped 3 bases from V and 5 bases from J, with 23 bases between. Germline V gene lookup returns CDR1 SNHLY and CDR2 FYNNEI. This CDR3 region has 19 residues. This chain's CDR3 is CASSEAGGSLDFNNSPLHF. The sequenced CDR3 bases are TGTGCCAGCAGTGAGGCGGGGGGCTCATTGGACTTTAATAATTCACCC.

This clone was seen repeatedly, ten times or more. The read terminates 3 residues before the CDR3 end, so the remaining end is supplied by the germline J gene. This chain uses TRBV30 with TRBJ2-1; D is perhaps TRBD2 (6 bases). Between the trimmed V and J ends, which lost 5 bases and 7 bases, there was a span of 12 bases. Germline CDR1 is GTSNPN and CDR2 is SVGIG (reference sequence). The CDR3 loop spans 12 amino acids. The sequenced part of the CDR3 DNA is TGTGCCTGGGGGTTTGGGGGGAATGAG. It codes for CAWGFGGNE. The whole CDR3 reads CAWGFGGNEQFF.

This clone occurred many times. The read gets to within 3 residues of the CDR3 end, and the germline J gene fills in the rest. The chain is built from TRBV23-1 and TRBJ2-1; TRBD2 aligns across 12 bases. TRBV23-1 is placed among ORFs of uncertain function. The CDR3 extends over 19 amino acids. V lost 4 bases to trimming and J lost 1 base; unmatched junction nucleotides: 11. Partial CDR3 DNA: TGCGCCAGCAGTCGGGCTAGCGGGAGGGCGGGAAATTCCTACAATGAG. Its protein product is CASSRASGRAGNSYNE. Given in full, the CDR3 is CASSRASGRAGNSYNEQFF.

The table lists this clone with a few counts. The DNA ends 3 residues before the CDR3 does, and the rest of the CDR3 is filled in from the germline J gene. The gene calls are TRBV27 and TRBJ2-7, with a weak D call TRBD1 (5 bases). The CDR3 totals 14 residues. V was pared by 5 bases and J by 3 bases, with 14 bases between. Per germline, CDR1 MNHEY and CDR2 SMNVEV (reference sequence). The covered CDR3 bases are TGTGCCAGCAGTCCTGTTCGACAGAACTACGAG. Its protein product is CASSPVRQNYE. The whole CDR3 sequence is CASSPVRQNYEQYF.

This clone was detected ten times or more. The part of the CDR3 DNA that was read is TGTGCCATCAGTGGAACCGGGACAGGGGTCGGGGGCTATGGC. This gives the protein CAISGTGTGVGGYG. The whole CDR3 is CAISGTGTGVGGYGYTF. The chain employs TRBV10-3 and TRBJ1-2, with 10 bases fitting TRBD1. The read ends 3 residues shy of where the CDR3 ends; the end is completed using the germline J gene. The V gene end was trimmed by 4 bases and the J gene end by 4 bases; junction bases not matched to a gene: 12. There are 17 residues in the CDR3. CDR1 is ENHRY and CDR2 is SYGVKD in the germline V gene.

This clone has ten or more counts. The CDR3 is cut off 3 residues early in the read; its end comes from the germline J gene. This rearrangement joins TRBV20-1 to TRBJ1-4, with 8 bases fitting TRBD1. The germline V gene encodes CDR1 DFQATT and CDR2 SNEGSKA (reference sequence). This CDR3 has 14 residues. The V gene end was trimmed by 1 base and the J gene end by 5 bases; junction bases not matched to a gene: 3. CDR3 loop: CSARVTGGNEKLFF. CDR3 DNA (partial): TGCAGTGCTAGAGTTACAGGGGGGAATGAAAAA.

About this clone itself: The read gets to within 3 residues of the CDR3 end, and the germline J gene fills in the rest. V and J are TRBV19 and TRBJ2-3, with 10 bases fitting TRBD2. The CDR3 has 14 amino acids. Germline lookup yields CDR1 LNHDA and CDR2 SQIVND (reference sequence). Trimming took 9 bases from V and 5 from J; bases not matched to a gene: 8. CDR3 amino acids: CASQRASGRDTQYF. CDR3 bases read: TGTGCCAGCCAGAGGGCTAGCGGGAGAGATACG.

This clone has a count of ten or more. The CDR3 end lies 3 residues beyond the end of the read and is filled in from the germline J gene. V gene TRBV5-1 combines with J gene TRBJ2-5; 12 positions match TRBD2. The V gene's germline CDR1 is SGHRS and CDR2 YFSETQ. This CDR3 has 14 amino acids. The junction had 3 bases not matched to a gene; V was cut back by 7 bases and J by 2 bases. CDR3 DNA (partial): TGCGCCAGCGGAGGGACTAGCGGGCAAGAGACC. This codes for CASGGTSGQET. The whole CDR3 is CASGGTSGQETQYF.

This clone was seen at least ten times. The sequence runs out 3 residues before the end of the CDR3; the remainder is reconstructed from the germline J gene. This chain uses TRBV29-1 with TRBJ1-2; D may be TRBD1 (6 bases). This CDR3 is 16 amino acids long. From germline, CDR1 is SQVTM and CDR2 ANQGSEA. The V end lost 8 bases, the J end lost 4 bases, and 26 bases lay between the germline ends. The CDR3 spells CSTFTGRPEITYGYTF. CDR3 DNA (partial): TGCAGCACCTTTACAGGGAGGCCGGAGATTACCTATGGC. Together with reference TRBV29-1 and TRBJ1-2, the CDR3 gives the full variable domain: SAVISQKPSRDICQRGTSLTIQCQVDSQVTMMFWYRQQPGQSLTLIATANQGSEATYESGFVIDKFPISRPNLTFSTLTVSNMSPEDSSIYLCSTFTGRPEITYGYTFGSGTRLTVV.

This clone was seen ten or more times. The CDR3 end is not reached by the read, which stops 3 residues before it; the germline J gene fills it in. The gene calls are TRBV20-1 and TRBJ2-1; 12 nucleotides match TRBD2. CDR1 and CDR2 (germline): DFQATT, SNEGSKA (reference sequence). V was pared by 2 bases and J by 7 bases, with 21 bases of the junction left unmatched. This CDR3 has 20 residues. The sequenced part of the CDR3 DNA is TGCAGTGCTAGACCTATCGGCGGCCTAGCGGGAGGGCGTGGTTTGAATGAG. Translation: CSARPIGGLAGGRGLNE. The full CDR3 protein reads CSARPIGGLAGGRGLNEQFF.

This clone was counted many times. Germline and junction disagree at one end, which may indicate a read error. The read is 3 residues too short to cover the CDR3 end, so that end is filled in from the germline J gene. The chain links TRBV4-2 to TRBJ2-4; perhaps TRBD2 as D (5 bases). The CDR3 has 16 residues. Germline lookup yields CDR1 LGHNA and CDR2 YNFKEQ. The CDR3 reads CASSQDLAGGSTIQYF. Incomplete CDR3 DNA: TGCGCCAGCAGCCAAGATTTGGCGGGCGGCTCTACCATT.

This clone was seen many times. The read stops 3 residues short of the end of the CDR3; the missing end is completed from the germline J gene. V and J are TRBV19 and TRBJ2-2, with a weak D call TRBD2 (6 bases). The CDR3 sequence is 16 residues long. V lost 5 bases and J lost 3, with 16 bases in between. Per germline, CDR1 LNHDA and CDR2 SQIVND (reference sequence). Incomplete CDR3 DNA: TGTGCCAGTAGTTTTACCGGAGGGACTTACACCGGGGAG. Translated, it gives CASSFTGGTYTGE. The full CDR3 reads CASSFTGGTYTGELFF.

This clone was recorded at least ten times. CDR3 DNA, as far as it was read: TGTGCCAGTACCCGTAGCGGGAATGACGGCGGGGAG. Protein sequence: CASTRSGNDGGE. The full CDR3 reads CASTRSGNDGGELFF. The chain uses TRBV19 and TRBJ2-2, with 8 bases matching TRBD2. The sequence runs out 3 residues before the end of the CDR3; the remainder is reconstructed from the germline J gene. The germline V gene has CDR1 LNHDA and CDR2 SQIVND (reference sequence). This CDR3 comprises 15 residues. V lost 7 bases to trimming and J lost 7 bases; unmatched junction nucleotides: 11.

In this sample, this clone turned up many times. CDR3 protein: CASSLRLANTDTQYF. CDR3 DNA, as far as it was read: TGTGCCAGCAGCTTACGCCTAGCGAACACAGATACG. The chain has TRBV7-9 and TRBJ2-3, with TRBD2 as a possible D gene (6 bases). The read is 3 residues too short to cover the CDR3 end, so that end is filled in from the germline J gene. V was clipped by 2 bases and J by 2 bases, with 11 bases between them. The CDR3 is 15 amino acids. Per the germline V gene, CDR1 is SEHNR and CDR2 is FQNEAQ (reference sequence).

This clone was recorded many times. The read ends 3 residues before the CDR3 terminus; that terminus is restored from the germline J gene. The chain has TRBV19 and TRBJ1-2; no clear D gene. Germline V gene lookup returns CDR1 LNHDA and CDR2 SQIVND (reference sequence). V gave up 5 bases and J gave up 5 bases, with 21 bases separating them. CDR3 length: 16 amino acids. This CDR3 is CASSPITVRGDYGYTF. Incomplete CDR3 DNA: TGTGCCAGTAGTCCTATTACAGTGCGAGGTGATTATGGC.

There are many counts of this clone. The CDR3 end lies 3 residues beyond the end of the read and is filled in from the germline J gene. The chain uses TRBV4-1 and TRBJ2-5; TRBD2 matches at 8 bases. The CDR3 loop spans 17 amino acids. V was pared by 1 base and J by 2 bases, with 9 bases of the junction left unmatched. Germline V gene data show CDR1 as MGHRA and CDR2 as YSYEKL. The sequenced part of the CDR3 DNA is TGCGCCAGCAGCCAAGGAGGTACGCGGGGGGCTCAAGAGACC. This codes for CASSQGGTRGAQET. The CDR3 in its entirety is CASSQGGTRGAQETQYF.

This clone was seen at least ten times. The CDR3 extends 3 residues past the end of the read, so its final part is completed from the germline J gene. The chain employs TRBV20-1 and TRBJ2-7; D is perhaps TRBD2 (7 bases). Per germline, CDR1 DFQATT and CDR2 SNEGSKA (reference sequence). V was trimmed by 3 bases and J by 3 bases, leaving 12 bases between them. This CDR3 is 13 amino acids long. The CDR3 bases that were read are TGCAGTGCTAGGGAGGGGGGGGACTACGAG. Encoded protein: CSAREGGDYE. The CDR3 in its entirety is CSAREGGDYEQYF.

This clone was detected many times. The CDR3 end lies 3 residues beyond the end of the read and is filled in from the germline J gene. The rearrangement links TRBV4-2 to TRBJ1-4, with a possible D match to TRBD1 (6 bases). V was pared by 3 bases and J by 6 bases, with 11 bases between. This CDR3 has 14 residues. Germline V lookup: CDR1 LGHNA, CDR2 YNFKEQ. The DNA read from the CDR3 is TGTGCCAGCAGCCAGGGGGCGAGGGATGAAAAA. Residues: CASSQGARDEK. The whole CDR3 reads CASSQGARDEKLFF.

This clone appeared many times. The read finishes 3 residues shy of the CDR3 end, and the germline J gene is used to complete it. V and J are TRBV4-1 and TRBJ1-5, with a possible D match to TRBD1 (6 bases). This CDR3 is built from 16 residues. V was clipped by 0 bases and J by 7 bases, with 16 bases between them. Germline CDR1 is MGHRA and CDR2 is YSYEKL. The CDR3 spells CASSQEAAGGSQPQHF. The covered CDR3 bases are TGCGCCAGCAGCCAAGAGGCCGCGGGGGGCTCGCAGCCC.

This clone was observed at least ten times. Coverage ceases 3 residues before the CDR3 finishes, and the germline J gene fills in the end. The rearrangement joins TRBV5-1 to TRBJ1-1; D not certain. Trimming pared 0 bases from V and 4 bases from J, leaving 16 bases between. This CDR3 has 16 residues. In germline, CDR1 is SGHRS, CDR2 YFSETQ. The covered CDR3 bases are TGCGCCAGCAGCTTGGGAGGAGCGGACTTCGGCACTGAA. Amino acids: CASSLGGADFGTE. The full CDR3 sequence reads CASSLGGADFGTEAFF.

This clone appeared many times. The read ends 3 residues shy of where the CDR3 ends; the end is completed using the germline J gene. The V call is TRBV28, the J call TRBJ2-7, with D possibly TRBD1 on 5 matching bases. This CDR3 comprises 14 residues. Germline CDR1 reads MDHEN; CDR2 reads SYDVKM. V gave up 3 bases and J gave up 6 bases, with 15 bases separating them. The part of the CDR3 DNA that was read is TGTGCCAGCAGTTTTACAGGCTCTCTATTCGAG. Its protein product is CASSFTGSLFE. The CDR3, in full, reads CASSFTGSLFEQYF.

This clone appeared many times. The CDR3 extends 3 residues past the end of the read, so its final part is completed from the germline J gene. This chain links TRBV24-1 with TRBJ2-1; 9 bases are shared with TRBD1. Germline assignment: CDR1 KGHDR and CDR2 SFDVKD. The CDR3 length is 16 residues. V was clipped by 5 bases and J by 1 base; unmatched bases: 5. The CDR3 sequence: CATSVGGTGSYNEQFF. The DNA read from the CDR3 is TGTGCCACCAGTGTGGGCGGGACAGGGTCCTACAATGAG.

Here the CDR3 reads CASTDSGTSVGEQYF. The covered CDR3 bases are TGTGCCAGCACAGACTCCGGGACTAGCGTAGGCGAG. The V and J genes are TRBV7-9 and TRBJ2-7; TRBD2 agrees at 10 bases. With the read ending 3 residues before the CDR3 end, the germline J gene is used to fill in that end. This CDR3 is 15 amino acids long. The V segment lost 7 bases and the J segment 6 bases; nucleotides outside the gene matches: 12. CDR1 is SEHNR, CDR2 FQNEAQ, per germline (reference sequence).

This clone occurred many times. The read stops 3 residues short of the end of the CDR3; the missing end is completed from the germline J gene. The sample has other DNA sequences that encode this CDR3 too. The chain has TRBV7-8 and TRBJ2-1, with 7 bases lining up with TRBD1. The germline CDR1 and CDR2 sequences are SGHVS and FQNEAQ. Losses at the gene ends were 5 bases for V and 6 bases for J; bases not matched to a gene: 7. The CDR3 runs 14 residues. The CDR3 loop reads CASSPRDSPNEQFF. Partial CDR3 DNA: TGTGCCAGCAGCCCCCGGGACAGCCCCAATGAG. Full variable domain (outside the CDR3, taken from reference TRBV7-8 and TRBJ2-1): GAGVSQSPRYKVAKRGQDVALRCDPISGHVSLFWYQQALGQGPEFLTYFQNEAQLDKSGLPSDRFFAERPEGSVSTLKIQRTQQEDSAVYLCASSPRDSPNEQFFGPGTRLTVL.

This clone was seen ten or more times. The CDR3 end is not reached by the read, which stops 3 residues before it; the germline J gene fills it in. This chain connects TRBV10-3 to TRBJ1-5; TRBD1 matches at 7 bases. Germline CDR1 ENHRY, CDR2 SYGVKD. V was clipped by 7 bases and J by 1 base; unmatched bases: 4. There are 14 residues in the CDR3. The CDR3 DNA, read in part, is TGTGCCATCACTTCAGGGGGGAGCAATCAGCCC. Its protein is CAITSGGSNQP. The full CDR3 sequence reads CAITSGGSNQPQHF.

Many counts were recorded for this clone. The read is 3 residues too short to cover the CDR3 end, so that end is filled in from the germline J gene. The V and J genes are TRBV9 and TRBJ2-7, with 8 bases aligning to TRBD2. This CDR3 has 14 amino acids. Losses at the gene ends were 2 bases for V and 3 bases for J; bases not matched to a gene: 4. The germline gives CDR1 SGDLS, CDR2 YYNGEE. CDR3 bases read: TGTGCCAGCAGCGTGGGTAGCGGGAACTACGAG. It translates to CASSVGSGNYE. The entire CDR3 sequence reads CASSVGSGNYEQYF.

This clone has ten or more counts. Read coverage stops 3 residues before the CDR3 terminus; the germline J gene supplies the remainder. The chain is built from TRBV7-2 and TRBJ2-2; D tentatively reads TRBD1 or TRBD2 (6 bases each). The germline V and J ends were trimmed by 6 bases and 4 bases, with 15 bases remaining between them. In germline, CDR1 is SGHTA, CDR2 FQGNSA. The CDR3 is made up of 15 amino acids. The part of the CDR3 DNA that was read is TGTGCCAGCAGATTCGCAGGAGGGGGCACCGGGGAG. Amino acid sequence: CASRFAGGGTGE. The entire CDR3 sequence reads CASRFAGGGTGELFF.